This TCR beta chain appears in the sequencing data of a study of blood T cell repertoires in COVID-19. Study overall: Material from acute and convalescent COVID-19 was sourced from the United States, Italy and Spain. Nucleic acid was either cDNA or gDNA, and it came from T cells, B-cell-depleted T cells, or PBMCs.

Trimming cost V 3 bases and J 0 bases, with 5 bases left between them. Germline V gene sequence: CDR1 SGHTA, CDR2 FQGNSA. The CDR3 totals 13 residues. This clone was seen a few times. Authors' processing steps: Reference gene primer amplification gave estimated nucleated cell counts. Assay used: immunoSEQ multiplex PCR; TCRdb lists only in-frame clones, some missing. The V and J calls and clone size were taken over from that table, and D and trimming were inferred from the DNA. The sample lists around 700,000 clones, 80% to 90% seen once, with roughly 0.26% in the top ten. The chain links TRBV7-2 to TRBJ1-1; D is undetermined. The TCR originated in a woman aged 18-29 years with acute or convalescent COVID-19. The sample was peripheral blood. The CDR3 DNA follows: TGTGCCAGCAGCTTTCCGGTGAACACTGAAGCTTTCTTT. This sequence encodes CASSFPVNTEAFF.